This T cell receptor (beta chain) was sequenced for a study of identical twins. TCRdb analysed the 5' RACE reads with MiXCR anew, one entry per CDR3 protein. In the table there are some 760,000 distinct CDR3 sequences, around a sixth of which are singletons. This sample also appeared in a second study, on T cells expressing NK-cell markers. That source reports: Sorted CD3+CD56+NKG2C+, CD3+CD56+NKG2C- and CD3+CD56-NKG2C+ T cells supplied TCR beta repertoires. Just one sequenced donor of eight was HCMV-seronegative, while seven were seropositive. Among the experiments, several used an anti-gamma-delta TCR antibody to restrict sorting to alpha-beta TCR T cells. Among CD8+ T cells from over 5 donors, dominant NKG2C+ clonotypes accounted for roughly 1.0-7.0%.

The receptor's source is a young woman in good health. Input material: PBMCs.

The CDR3: CASGAAETQYF. CDR3 nucleotides: TGTGCTAGTGGTGCCGCGGAGACCCAGTACTTC. This chain connects TRBV12-5 to TRBJ2-5; no clear D. The CDR3 has 11 residues. Between the trimmed V and J ends, which lost 5 bases and 5 bases, there was a span of 6 bases. CDR1 and CDR2 from the germline V gene are LGHNT and FRNRAP.